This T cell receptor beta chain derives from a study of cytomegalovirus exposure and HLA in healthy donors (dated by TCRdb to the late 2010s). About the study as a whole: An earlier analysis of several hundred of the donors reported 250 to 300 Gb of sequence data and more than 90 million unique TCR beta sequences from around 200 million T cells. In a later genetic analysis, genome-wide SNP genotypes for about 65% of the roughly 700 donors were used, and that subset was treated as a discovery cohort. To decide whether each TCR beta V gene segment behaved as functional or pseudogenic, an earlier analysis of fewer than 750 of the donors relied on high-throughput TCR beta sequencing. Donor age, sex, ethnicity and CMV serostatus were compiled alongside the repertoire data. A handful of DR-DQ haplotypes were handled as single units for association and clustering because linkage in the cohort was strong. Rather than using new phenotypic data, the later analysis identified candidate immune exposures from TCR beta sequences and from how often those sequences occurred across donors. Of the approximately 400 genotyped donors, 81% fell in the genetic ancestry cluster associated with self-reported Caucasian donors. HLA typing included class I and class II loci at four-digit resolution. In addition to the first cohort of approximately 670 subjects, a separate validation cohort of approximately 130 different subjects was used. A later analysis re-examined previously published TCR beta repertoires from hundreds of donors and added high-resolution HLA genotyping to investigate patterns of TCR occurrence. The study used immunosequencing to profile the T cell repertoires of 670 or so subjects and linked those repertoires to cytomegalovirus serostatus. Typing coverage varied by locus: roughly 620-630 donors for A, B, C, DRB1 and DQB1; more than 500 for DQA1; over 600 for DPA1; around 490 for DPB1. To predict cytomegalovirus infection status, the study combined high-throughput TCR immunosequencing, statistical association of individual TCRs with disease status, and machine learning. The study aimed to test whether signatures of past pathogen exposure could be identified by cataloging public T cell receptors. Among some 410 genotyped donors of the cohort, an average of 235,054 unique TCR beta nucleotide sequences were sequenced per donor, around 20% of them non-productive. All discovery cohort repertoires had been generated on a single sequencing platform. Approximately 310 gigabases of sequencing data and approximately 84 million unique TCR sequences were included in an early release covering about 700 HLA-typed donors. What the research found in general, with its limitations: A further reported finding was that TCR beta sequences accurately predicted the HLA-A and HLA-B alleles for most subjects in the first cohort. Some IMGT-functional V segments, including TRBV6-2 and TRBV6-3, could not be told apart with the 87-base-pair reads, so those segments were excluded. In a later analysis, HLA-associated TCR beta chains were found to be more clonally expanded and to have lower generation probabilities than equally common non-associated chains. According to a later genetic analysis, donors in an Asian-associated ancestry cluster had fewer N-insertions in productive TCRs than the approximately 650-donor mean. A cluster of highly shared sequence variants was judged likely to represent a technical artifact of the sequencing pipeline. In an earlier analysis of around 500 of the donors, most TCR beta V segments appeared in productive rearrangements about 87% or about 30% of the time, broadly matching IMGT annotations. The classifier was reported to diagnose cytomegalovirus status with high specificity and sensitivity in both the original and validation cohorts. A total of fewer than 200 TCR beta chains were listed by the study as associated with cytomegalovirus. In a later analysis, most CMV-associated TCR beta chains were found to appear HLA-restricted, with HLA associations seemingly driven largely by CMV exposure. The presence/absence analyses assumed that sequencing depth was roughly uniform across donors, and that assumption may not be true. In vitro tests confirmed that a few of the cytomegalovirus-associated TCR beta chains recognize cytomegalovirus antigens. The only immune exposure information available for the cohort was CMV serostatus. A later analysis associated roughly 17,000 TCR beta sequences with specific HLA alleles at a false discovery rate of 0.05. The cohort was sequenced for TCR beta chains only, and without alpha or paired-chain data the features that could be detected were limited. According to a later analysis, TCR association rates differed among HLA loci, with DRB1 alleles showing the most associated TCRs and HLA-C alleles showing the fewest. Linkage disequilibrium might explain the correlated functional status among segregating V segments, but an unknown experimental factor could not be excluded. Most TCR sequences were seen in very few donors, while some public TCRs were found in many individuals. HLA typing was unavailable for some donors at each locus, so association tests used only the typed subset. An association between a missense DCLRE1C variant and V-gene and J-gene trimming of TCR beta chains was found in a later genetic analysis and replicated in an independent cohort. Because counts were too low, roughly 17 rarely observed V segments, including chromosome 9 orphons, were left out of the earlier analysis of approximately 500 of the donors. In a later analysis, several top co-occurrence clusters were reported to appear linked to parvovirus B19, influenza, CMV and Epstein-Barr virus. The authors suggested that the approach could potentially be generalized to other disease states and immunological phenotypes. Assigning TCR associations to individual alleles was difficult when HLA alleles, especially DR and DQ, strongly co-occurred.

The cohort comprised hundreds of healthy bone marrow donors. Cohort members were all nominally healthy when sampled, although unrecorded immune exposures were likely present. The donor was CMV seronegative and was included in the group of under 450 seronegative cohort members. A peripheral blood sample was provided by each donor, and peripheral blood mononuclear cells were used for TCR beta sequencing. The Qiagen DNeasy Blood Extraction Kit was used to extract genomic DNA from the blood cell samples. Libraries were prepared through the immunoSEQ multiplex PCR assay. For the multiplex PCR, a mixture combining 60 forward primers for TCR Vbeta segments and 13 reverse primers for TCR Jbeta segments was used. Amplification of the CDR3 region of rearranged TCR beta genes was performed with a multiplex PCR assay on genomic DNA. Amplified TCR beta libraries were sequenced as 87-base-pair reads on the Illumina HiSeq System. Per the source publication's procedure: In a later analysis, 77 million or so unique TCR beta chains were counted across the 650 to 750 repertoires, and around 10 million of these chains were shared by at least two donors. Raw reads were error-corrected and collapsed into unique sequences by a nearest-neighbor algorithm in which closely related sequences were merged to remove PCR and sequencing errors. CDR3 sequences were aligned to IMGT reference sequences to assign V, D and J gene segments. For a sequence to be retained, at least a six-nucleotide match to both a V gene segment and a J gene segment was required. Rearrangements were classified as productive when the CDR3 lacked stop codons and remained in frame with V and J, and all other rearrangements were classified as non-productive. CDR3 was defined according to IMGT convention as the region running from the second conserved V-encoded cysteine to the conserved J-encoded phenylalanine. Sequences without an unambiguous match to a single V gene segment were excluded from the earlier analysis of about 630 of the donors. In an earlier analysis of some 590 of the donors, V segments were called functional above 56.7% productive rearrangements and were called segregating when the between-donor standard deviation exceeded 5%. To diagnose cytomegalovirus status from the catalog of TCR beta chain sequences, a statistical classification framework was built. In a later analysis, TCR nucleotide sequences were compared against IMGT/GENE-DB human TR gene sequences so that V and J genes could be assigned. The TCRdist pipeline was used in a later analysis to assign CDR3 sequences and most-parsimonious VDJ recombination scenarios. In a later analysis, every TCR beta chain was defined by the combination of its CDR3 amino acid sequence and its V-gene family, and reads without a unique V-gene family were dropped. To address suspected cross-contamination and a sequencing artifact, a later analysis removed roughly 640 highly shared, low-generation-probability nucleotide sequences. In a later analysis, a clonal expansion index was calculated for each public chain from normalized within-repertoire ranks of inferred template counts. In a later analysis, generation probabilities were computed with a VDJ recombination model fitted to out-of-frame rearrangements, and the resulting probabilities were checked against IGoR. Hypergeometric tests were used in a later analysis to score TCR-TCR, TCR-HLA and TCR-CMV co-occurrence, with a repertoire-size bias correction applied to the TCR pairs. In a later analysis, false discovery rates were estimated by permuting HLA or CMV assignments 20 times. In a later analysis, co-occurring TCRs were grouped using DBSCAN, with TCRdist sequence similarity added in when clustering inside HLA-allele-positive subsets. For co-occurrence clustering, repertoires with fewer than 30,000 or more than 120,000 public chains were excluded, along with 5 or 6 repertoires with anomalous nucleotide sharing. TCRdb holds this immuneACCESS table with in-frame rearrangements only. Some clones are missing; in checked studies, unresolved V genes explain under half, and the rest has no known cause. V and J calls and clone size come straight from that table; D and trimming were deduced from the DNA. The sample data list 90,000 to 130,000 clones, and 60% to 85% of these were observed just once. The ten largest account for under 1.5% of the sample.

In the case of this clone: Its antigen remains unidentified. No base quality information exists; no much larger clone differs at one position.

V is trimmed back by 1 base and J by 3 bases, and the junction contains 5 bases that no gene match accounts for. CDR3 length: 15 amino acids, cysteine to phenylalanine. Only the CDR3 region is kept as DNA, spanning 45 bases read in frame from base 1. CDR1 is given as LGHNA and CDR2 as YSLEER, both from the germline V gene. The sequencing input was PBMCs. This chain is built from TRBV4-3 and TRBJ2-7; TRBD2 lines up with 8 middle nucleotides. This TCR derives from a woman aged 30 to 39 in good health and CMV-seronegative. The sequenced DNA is TGCGCCAGCAGCCAAGGGGTTAGCGGGAACTACGAGCAGTACTTC. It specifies CASSQGVSGNYEQYF.